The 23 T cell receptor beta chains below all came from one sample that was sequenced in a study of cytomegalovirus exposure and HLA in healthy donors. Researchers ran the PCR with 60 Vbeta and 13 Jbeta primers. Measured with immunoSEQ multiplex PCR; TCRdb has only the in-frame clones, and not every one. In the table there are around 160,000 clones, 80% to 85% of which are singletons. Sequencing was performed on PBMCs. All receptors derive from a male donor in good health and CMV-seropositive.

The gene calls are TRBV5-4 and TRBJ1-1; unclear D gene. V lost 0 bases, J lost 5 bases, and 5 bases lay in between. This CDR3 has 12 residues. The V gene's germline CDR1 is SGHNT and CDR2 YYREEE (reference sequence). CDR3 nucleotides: TGTGCCAGCAGCTTGGGTTTAACTGAAGCTTTCTTT. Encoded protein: CASSLGLTEAFF. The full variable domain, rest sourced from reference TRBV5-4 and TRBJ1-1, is ETGVTQSPTHLIKTRGQQVTLRCSSQSGHNTVSWYQQALGQGPQFIFQYYREEENGRGNFPPRFSGLQFPNYSSELNVNALELDDSALYLCASSLGLTEAFFGQGTRLTVV.

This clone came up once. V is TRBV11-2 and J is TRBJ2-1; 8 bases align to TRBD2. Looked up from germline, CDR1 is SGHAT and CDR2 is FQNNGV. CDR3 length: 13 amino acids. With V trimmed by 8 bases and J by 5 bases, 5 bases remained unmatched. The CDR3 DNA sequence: TGTGCCAGCGAGATAGCGGGAAACAATGAGCAGTTCTTC. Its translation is CASEIAGNNEQFF. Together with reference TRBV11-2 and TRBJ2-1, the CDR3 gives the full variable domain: EAGVAQSPRYKIIEKRQSVAFWCNPISGHATLYWYQQILGQGPKLLIQFQNNGVVDDSQLPKDRFSAERLKGVDSTLKIQPAKLEDSAVYLCASEIAGNNEQFFGPGTRLTVL.

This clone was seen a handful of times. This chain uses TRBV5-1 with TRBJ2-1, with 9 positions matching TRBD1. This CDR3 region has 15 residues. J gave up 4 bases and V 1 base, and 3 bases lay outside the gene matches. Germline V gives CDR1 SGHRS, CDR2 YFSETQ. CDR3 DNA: TGCGCCAGCAGCTTGAGGACAGGGGAATACAATGAGCAGTTCTTC. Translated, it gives CASSLRTGEYNEQFF. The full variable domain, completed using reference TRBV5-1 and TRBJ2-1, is KAGVTQTPRYLIKTRGQQVTLSCSPISGHRSVSWYQQTPGQGLQFLFEYFSETQRNKGNFPGRFSGRQFSNSRSEMNVSTLELGDSALYLCASSLRTGEYNEQFFGPGTRLTVL.

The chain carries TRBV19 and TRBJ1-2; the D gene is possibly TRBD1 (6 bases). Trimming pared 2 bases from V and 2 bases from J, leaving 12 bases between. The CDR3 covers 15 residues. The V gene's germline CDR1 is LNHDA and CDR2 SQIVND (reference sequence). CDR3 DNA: TGTGCCAGTAGTATATTTGGCCAGGGGAACTATGGCTACACCTTC. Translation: CASSIFGQGNYGYTF.

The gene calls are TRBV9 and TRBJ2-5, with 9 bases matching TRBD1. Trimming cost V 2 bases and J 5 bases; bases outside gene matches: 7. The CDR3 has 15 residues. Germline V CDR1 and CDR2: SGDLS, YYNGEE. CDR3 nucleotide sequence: TGTGCCAGCAGCGTTTTAACAGGGGGCTTGGAGACCCAGTACTTC. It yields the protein CASSVLTGGLETQYF.

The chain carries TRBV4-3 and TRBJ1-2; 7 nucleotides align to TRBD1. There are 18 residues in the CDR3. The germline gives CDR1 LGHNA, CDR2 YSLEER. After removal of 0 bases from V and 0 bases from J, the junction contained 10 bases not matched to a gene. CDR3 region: CASSQELLVTGANYGYTF. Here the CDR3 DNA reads TGCGCCAGCAGCCAAGAACTTCTGGTAACAGGGGCTAACTATGGCTACACCTTC.

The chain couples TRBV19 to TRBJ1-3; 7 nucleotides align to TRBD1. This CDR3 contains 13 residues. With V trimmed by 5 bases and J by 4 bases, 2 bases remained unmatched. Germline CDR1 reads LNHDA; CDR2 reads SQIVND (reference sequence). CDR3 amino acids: CASSSTGGNTIYF. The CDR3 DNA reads TGTGCCAGTAGTTCGACAGGGGGAAACACCATATATTTT.

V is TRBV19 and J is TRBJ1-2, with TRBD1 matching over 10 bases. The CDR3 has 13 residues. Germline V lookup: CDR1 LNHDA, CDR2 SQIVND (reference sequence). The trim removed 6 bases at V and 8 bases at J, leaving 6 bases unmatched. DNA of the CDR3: TGTGCCAGTAGGATGACAGGGGGCGAGGGCTACACCTTC. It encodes CASRMTGGEGYTF.

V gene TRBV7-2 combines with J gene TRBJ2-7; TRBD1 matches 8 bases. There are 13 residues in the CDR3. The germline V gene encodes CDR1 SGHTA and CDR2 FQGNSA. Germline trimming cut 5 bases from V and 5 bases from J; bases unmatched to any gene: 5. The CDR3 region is CASSPGQGHEQYF. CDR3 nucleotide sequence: TGTGCCAGCAGCCCAGGACAGGGCCACGAGCAGTACTTC.

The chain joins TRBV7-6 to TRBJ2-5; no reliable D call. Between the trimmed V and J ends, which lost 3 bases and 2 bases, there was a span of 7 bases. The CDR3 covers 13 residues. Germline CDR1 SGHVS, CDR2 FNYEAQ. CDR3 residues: CASSLNFQETQYF. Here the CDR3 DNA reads TGTGCCAGCAGCTTGAACTTTCAAGAGACCCAGTACTTC.

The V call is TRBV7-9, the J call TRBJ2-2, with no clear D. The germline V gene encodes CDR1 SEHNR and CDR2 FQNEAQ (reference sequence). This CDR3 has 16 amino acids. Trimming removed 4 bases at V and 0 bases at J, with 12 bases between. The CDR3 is CASSSPRRANTGELFF. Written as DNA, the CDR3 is TGTGCCAGCAGCTCGCCCAGGCGAGCGAACACCGGGGAGCTGTTTTTT.

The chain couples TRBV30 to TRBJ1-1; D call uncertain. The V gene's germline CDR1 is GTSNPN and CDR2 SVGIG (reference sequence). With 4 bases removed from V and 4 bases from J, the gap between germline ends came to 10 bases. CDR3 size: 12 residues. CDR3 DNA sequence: TGTGCCTGGACCCCCGGAGGCACTGAAGCTTTCTTT. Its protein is CAWTPGGTEAFF.

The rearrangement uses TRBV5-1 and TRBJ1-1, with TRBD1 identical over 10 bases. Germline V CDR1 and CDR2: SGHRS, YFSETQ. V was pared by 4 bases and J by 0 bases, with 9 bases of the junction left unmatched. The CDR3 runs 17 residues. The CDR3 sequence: CASSLRGTGALNTEAFF. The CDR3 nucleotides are TGCGCCAGCAGCCTTCGTGGGACAGGGGCCCTGAACACTGAAGCTTTCTTT.

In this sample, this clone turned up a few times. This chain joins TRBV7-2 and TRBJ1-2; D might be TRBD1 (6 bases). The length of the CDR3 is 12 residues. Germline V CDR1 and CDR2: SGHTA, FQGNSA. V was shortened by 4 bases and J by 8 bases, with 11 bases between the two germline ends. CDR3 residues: CASSSHRVGYTF. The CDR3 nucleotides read TGTGCCAGCAGCTCACACAGGGTAGGCTACACCTTC.

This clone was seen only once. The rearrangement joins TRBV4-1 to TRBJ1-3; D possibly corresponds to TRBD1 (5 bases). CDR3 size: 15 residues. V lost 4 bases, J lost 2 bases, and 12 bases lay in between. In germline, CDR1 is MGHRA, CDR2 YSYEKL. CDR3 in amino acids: CASSPNGGPGNTIYF. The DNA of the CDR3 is TGCGCCAGCAGCCCAAACGGGGGTCCTGGAAACACCATATATTTT.

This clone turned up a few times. This chain's CDR3 is CASSPGDYEQYF. CDR3 DNA sequence: TGTGCCAGCAGCCCAGGGGACTACGAGCAGTACTTC. The chain joins TRBV7-9 to TRBJ2-7; D is perhaps TRBD1 (6 bases). Germline V CDR1 and CDR2: SEHNR, FQNEAQ (reference sequence). There are 12 residues in the CDR3. V lost 5 bases and J 3 bases, leaving 8 bases between the germline ends.

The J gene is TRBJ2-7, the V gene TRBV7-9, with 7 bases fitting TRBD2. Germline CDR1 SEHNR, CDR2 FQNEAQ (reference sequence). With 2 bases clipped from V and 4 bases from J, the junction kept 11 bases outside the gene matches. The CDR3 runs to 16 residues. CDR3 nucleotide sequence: TGTGCCAGCAGCTTAACGGCGGCGGGAGTTGGGTACGAGCAGTACTTC. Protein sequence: CASSLTAAGVGYEQYF.

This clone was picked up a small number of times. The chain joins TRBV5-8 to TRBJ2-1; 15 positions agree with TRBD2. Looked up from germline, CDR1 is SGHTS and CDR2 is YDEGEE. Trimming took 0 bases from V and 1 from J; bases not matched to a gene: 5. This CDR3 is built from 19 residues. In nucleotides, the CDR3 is TGTGCCAGCAGCTTGGCCCCGGGACTAGCGGGGGGATCCTACAATGAGCAGTTCTTC. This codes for CASSLAPGLAGGSYNEQFF.

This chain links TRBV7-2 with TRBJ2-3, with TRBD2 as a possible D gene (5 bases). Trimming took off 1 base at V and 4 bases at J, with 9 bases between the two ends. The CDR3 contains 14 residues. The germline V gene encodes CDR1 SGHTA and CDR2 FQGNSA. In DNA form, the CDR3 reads TGTGCCAGCAGCTTAGTTCTAGCATCAGATACGCAGTATTTT. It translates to CASSLVLASDTQYF.

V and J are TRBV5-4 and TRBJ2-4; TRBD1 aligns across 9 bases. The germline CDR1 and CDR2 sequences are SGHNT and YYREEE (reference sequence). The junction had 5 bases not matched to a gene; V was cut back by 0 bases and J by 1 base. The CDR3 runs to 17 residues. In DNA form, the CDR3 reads TGTGCCAGCAGCTTGGGGGGACAGGGTTCCGCCAAAAACATTCAGTACTTC. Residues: CASSLGGQGSAKNIQYF.

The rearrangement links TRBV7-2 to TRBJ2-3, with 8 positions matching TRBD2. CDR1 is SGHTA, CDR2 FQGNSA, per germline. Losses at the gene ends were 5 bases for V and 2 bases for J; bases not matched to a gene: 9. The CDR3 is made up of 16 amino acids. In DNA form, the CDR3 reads TGTGCCAGCAGCCTCGGGGGGGCCTCCTCCACAGATACGCAGTATTTT. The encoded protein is CASSLGGASSTDTQYF.

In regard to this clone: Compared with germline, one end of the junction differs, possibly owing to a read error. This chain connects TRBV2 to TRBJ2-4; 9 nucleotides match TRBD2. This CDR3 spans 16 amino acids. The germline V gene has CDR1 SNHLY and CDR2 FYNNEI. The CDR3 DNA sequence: TGTGCCAGCAGTGGACTAGCGGTTCTAGCCAAAAACAGTCAGTACTTC. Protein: CASSGLAVLAKNSQYF.

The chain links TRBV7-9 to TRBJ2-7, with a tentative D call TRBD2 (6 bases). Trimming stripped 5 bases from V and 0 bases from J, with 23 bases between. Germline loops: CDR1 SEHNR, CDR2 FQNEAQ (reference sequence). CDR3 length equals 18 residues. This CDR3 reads CASSPSEGSGLSSYEQYF. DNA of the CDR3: TGTGCCAGCAGCCCTAGTGAGGGGAGCGGGCTAAGCTCCTACGAGCAGTACTTC.